The rows below give T cell receptor beta chains drawn from one sample of a study of T cells in Graves' hyperthyroidism and ophthalmopathy. TCRdb used MiXCR to reprocess the multiplex PCR reads, holding one entry per CDR3 protein. Among under 300,000 distinct CDR3 sequences listed, about 20% were seen once. Input material: blood. The receptors stem from a man aged 25-45 years with Graves' ophthalmopathy. CDR3s include the opening cysteine and the closing phenylalanine or tryptophan. The D gene is left open where the match is weak. Only part of the rows carry a size: once, few, many, or a class if the clone is expanded.

abundance	d_gene	v_gene	j_gene	len	CDR3nt	CDR3aa
many	TRBD1	TRBV2	TRBJ1-6	16	TGTGCCAGCAGACCGAAGACAGGGATCACTAGTTCACCCCTCCACTTT	CASRPKTGITSSPLHF
few	NA	TRBV7-3	TRBJ1-3	15	TGTGCCAGCAGCTTAACTGACAGCTCTGGAAACACCATATATTTT	CASSLTDSSGNTIYF
NA	TRBD2	TRBV20-1	TRBJ2-1	12	TGCAGTGCTGCCGGACTAGCGAGTTATCAGTTCTTC	CSAAGLASYQFF
NA	TRBD2	TRBV11-1	TRBJ2-5	13	TGTGCCAGCAGCCAGGGACTAGGTGTGACCCAGTACTTC	CASSQGLGVTQYF
NA	NA	TRBV12-3/TRBV12-4	TRBJ2-5	13	TGTGCCAGCAGCTACCGGGACAAAAAGACCCAGTACTTC	CASSYRDKKTQYF
NA	TRBD1	TRBV19	TRBJ2-4	15	TGTGCCAGTAGTTCCGGGGGGACAGGGGTCGGCATTCAGTACTTC	CASSSGGTGVGIQYF
NA	NA	TRBV20-1	TRBJ2-7	12	TGCAGTGCTAGAGATTCCGGCCGGGGGCAGTACTTC	CSARDSGRGQYF
many	NA	TRBV7-3	TRBJ2-5	15	TGTGCCAGCAGCTTAAAGGCCAGGGGTCAAGAGACCCAGTACTTC	CASSLKARGQETQYF
many	NA	TRBV28	TRBJ2-4	15	TGTGCCAGCAATAAGGGGGGACCAGCCAAAAACATTCAGTACTTC	CASNKGGPAKNIQYF
NA	NA	TRBV28	TRBJ1-6	13	TGTGCCAGCAGTTTGGGAAGTCCCACACCCCTCCACTTT	CASSLGSPTPLHF
few	NA	TRBV25-1	TRBJ2-7	14	TGTGCCAGCAGTGAATGGCCGCGGATCCACGAGCAGTACTTC	CASSEWPRIHEQYF
NA	TRBD1	TRBV19	TRBJ1-5	18	TGTGCCAGTAGTAGGGGGGGGACAGCGATGAATAGCAATCAGCCCCAGCATTTT	CASSRGGTAMNSNQPQHF
NA	TRBD1	TRBV5-1	TRBJ2-1	16	TGTGCCAGCAGCCCAAGACTACAGGGGGCGTCGGATGAGCAGTTCTTC	CASSPRLQGASDEQFF
many	TRBD2	TRBV11-2	TRBJ2-1	18	TGTGCCAGCAGCTCCACAACAAAGAGTAGCGGGAGGTTGAATGAGCAGTTCTTC	CASSSTTKSSGRLNEQFF
many	NA	TRBV28	TRBJ1-1	15	TGTGCCAGCAGTTCCGCGGAAAGGCTGAACACTGAAGCTTTCTTT	CASSSAERLNTEAFF
once	TRBD2	TRBV24-1	TRBJ2-1	18	TGTGCCACCTCTGGGGTTACTAGCGGGAGCCCCGGGTACAATGAGCAGTTCTTC	CATSGVTSGSPGYNEQFF